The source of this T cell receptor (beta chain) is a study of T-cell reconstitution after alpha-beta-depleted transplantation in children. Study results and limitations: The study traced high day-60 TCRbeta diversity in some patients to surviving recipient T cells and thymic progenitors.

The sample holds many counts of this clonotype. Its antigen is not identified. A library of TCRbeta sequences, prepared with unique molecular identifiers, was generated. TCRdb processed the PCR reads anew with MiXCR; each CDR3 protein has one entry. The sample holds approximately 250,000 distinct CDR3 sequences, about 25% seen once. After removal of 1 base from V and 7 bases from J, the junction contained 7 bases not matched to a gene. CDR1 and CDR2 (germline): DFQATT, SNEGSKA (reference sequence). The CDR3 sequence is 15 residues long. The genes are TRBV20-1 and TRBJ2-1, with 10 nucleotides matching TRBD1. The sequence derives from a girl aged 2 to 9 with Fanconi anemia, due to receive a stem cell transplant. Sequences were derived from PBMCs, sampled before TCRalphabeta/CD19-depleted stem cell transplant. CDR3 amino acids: CSARGWDRGGNEQFF. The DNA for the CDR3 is TGCAGTGCTAGAGGGTGGGACAGGGGAGGAAATGAGCAGTTCTTC.